This T cell receptor (beta chain) was documented in a study of blood T cell repertoires in COVID-19. This clone was picked up a small number of times. Assay used: immunoSEQ multiplex PCR; TCRdb lists only in-frame clones, some missing. The sample lists approximately 220,000 clones, roughly 89% occurring once. This CDR3 is 16 amino acids long. From germline, CDR1 is LNHDA and CDR2 SQIVND (reference sequence). Trimming took 5 bases from V and 3 from J; bases not matched to a gene: 8. The sequenced sample was PBMCs or T cells enriched from blood (not recorded which). The V and J genes are TRBV19 and TRBJ1-5; 9 bases map to TRBD1. The receptor comes from a man younger than 40 who had been exposed to COVID-19. As DNA, the CDR3 is TGTGCCAGTAGTTCCGGGACAGGGAGGAACAATCAGCCCCAGCATTTT. Amino acids: CASSSGTGRNNQPQHF.